Here is one T cell receptor beta chain with its context. The antigen is unknown. The entry originates in a study of monozygotic twins with inflammatory bowel disease. The CDR3 has 15 residues. CDR1 and CDR2 from the germline V gene are SGHRS and YFSETQ. Whole-study findings and limits: For IBD patients, clonotypes shared with others were fewer than for healthy twins, especially with disease activity.

There were eight separate reactions per sample in which cDNA was made. After re-calling the 5' RACE reads, TCRdb lists one entry per CDR3 protein, DNA absent. This repertoire includes tens of thousands of distinct CDR3 sequences. This clonotype was obtained from a human donor with ulcerative colitis or Crohn's disease, or a healthy co-twin of an affected twin (not recorded which). The sample consisted of blood. The chain has TRBV5-1 and TRBJ1-4. The CDR3 spells CASSPGGPANEKLFF.